Following are 22 T cell receptor beta chains from one sample sequenced in a study of cytomegalovirus exposure and HLA in healthy donors. A multiplex PCR was run with 60 Vbeta primers and 13 Jbeta primers. The method was immunoSEQ multiplex PCR; TCRdb's version includes in-frame clones alone and lacks a portion of them. The sample holds about 200,000 clones, 70% to 90% seen once. The material sequenced was PBMCs. The source is a man aged 25-45 years in good health and CMV-seronegative.

This sequence joins TRBV5-6 and TRBJ1-2; 9 nucleotides match TRBD1. The germline V gene encodes CDR1 SGHDT and CDR2 YYEEEE. The CDR3 runs 16 residues. V lost 3 bases to trimming and J lost 4 bases; unmatched junction nucleotides: 10. CDR3 DNA sequence: TGTGCCAGCAGCTGGCCGGGACAGGGTTCCATCTATGGCTACACCTTC. Amino acids: CASSWPGQGSIYGYTF.

The chain has TRBV19 and TRBJ2-1; 7 nucleotides match TRBD1. J lost 2 bases, V lost 4 bases, and 2 bases had no gene match. The CDR3 is 14 amino acids. Germline V gene lookup returns CDR1 LNHDA and CDR2 SQIVND (reference sequence). CDR3: CASSTGTAYNEQFF. Here the CDR3 DNA reads TGTGCCAGTAGTACGGGGACAGCCTACAATGAGCAGTTCTTC.

The table lists this clone with a few counts. J is TRBJ2-3 and V is TRBV6-1; 8 bases line up with TRBD2. This CDR3 is 16 amino acids long. V trimming: 2 bases; J trimming: 1 base; junction bases outside the gene matches: 5. The V gene's germline CDR1 is MNHNS and CDR2 SASEGT. The CDR3 bases are TGTGCCAGCAGTGAAATTACTAGCGGAGGCACAGATACGCAGTATTTT. Encoded protein: CASSEITSGGTDTQYF.

The chain recombines TRBV9 with TRBJ2-7; TRBD2 agrees at 8 bases. Per the germline V gene, CDR1 is SGDLS and CDR2 is YYNGEE. Trimming at V came to 4 bases and at J to 3 bases, leaving 6 bases not matched to a gene. This CDR3 comprises 14 residues. CDR3 residues: CASSPRGGSYEQYF. In DNA, the CDR3 is TGTGCCAGCAGCCCCCGGGGGGGTAGCTACGAGCAGTACTTC.

The V call is TRBV29-1, the J call TRBJ2-5, with TRBD1 identical over 11 bases. Germline lookup yields CDR1 SQVTM and CDR2 ANQGSEA. The J segment lost 5 bases and the V segment lost 4 bases, leaving 6 bases of the junction unmatched. This CDR3 has 14 residues. The CDR3 coding sequence is TGCAGCGTTGCTGGACAGGGGGCATGGGAGACCCAGTACTTC. Translation gives CSVAGQGAWETQYF.

This chain connects TRBV6-5 to TRBJ2-7, with D tentatively TRBD2 (5 bases). V lost 6 bases and J lost 8, with 17 bases in between. Germline V CDR1 and CDR2: MNHEY, SVGAGI. This CDR3 contains 13 residues. The CDR3 here is CASSLLSGQKQYF. In DNA form, the CDR3 reads TGTGCCAGCAGCCTCCTCAGCGGTCAGAAGCAGTACTTC.

The chain uses TRBV28 and TRBJ2-7; TRBD2 might be the D (6 bases). The CDR3 contains 13 residues. The V end lost 10 bases, the J end lost 3 bases, and 16 bases lay between the germline ends. The germline gives CDR1 MDHEN, CDR2 SYDVKM. CDR3 nucleotides: TGTGCCACCTGGGACTCCGGCGGCTACGAGCAGTACTTC. The encoded protein is CATWDSGGYEQYF.

The chain has TRBV27 and TRBJ1-5, with TRBD1 matching over 9 bases. The junction had 7 bases not matched to a gene; V was cut back by 6 bases and J by 1 base. This CDR3 has 16 amino acids. Germline CDR1 reads MNHEY; CDR2 reads SMNVEV (reference sequence). In nucleotides, the CDR3 is TGTGCCAGCAGGACAGGGGGAGGTGGGAGCAATCAGCCCCAGCATTTT. It yields the protein CASRTGGGGSNQPQHF.

The rearrangement joins TRBV6-6 to TRBJ1-4; D may be TRBD1 (6 bases). Germline V gene sequence: CDR1 MNHNY, CDR2 SVGAGI (reference sequence). The CDR3 loop spans 14 amino acids. Trimming took off 5 bases at V and 8 bases at J, with 15 bases between the two ends. As DNA, the CDR3 is TGTGCCAGCAGTGCAGACAGGTATAGGGAAAAACTGTTTTTT. It is translated as CASSADRYREKLFF.

This clone came up a few times. This CDR3 is CASSLAAREGYTF. The CDR3 DNA reads TGTGCCAGCAGCTTGGCGGCCAGGGAAGGCTACACCTTC. The chain has TRBV5-4 and TRBJ1-2; D is possibly TRBD1 (5 bases). Germline CDR1 SGHNT, CDR2 YYREEE (reference sequence). V was pared by 0 bases and J by 8 bases, with 11 bases between. This CDR3 contains 13 residues. The full variable domain, rest sourced from reference TRBV5-4 and TRBJ1-2, is ETGVTQSPTHLIKTRGQQVTLRCSSQSGHNTVSWYQQALGQGPQFIFQYYREEENGRGNFPPRFSGLQFPNYSSELNVNALELDDSALYLCASSLAAREGYTFGSGTRLTVV.

The chain has TRBV27 and TRBJ1-2; unclear D gene. Trimming took 6 bases from V and 0 from J, leaving 17 bases between them. From germline, CDR1 is MNHEY and CDR2 SMNVEV (reference sequence). The CDR3 is 16 amino acids. The CDR3 DNA reads TGTGCCAGCAGCCCCCATCGCGGGGTTCCTAACTATGGCTACACCTTC. Translating gives CASSPHRGVPNYGYTF.

In its sample, this clone was seen once. The CDR3 loop reads CASSQDPAGDSTDTQYF. The CDR3 DNA is TGTGCCAGCAGCCAAGATCCCGCGGGGGATAGCACAGATACGCAGTATTTT. This chain uses TRBV4-2 with TRBJ2-3; 7 nucleotides agree with TRBD2. Germline CDR1 and CDR2: LGHNA and YNFKEQ. The CDR3 extends over 17 amino acids. The V and J ends lost 0 bases and 0 bases, in that order; junction bases with no gene match: 6.

The CDR3 DNA sequence: TGTGCCAGCAGTTACGCCCCAGAGGTAGGAGGCTACACCTTC. It translates to CASSYAPEVGGYTF. The J gene is TRBJ1-2, the V gene TRBV6-6; D is unresolved. Trimming took off 2 bases at V and 8 bases at J, with 15 bases between the two ends. The CDR3 runs to 14 residues. Germline V lookup: CDR1 MNHNY, CDR2 SVGAGI (reference sequence).

This chain links TRBV5-4 with TRBJ2-6, with D hard to call. CDR3 size: 13 residues. Per the germline V gene, CDR1 is SGHNT and CDR2 is YYREEE (reference sequence). Trimming shortened V by 1 base and J by 8 bases, and 7 bases separated the two germline ends. CDR3: CASSLSRTNVLTF. In nucleotides, the CDR3 is TGTGCCAGCAGCTTGTCCAGAACCAACGTCCTGACTTTC.

The chain has TRBV9 and TRBJ1-1, with TRBD1 matching over 8 bases. Germline lookup yields CDR1 SGDLS and CDR2 YYNGEE. V shed 4 bases, J shed 3 bases, and the junction held 17 bases outside the gene matches. The CDR3 covers 18 residues. The CDR3 spells CASSPLRGQGSGDTEAFF. The CDR3 region has the DNA TGTGCCAGCAGCCCACTCCGCGGACAGGGCTCAGGGGACACTGAAGCTTTCTTT.

In this sample, this clone turned up once. The V call is TRBV7-8, the J call TRBJ1-1, with TRBD1 as a possible D gene (6 bases). This CDR3 region has 17 residues. Germline CDR1 is SGHVS and CDR2 is FQNEAQ. V was clipped by 1 base and J by 4 bases, with 19 bases between them. CDR3 protein: CASSLVARTGKSTEAFF. CDR3 nucleotides: TGTGCCAGCAGCTTAGTTGCCCGAACAGGGAAGTCCACTGAAGCTTTCTTT.

The rearrangement joins TRBV7-2 to TRBJ1-2; 8 nucleotides match TRBD1. J gave up 8 bases and V 5 bases, and 7 bases lay outside the gene matches. Germline loops: CDR1 SGHTA, CDR2 FQGNSA. CDR3 size: 13 residues. The CDR3 DNA reads as TGTGCCAGCAGCGCTGGACAGGGCCGCGGCTACACCTTC. Encoded protein: CASSAGQGRGYTF.

This clone was seen only a few times. This sequence joins TRBV7-9 and TRBJ1-5; D is unclear. This CDR3 has 16 amino acids. Germline loops: CDR1 SEHNR, CDR2 FQNEAQ (reference sequence). Trimming removed 5 bases from V and 0 bases from J, with 14 bases in between. The CDR3 loop is CASSPSGGYSNQPQHF. In DNA, the CDR3 is TGTGCCAGCAGCCCAAGTGGAGGGTATAGCAATCAGCCCCAGCATTTT. The complete variable domain, with remaining parts taken from reference TRBV7-9 and TRBJ1-5, reads DTGVSQNPRHKITKRGQNVTFRCDPISEHNRLYWYRQTLGQGPEFLTYFQNEAQLEKSRLLSDRFSAERPKGSFSTLEIQRTEQGDSAMYLCASSPSGGYSNQPQHFGDGTRLSIL.

This chain joins TRBV14 and TRBJ2-3; 10 bases align to TRBD1. The CDR3 length is 16 residues. The V gene's germline CDR1 is SGHDN and CDR2 FVKESK. The V segment lost 1 base and the J segment 0 bases; nucleotides outside the gene matches: 1. CDR3 DNA: TGTGCCAGCAGCCAAGGGGGACAGGGGAGCACAGATACGCAGTATTTT. Its protein product is CASSQGGQGSTDTQYF. The whole variable domain, remainder taken from reference TRBV14 and TRBJ2-3, is EAGVTQFPSHSVIEKGQTVTLRCDPISGHDNLYWYRRVMGKEIKFLLHFVKESKQDESGMPNNRFLAERTGGTYSTLKVQPAELEDSGVYFCASSQGGQGSTDTQYFGPGTRLTVL.

The chain uses TRBV19 and TRBJ2-7; TRBD1 is a possible D gene (5 bases). V was pared by 3 bases and J by 4 bases, with 10 bases between. The CDR3 extends over 13 amino acids. The germline V gene has CDR1 LNHDA and CDR2 SQIVND (reference sequence). CDR3 coding DNA: TGTGCCAGTAGTATGGGGCAAAGATACGAGCAGTACTTC. It translates to CASSMGQRYEQYF.

This rearrangement joins TRBV6-4 to TRBJ1-5, with D possibly matching TRBD1 (6 bases). The CDR3 is 16 amino acids. Trimming shortened V by 5 bases and J by 5 bases, and 19 bases separated the two germline ends. Germline lookup yields CDR1 MRHNA and CDR2 SNTAGT. The CDR3 region has the DNA TGTGCCAGCAGTAACCGGACAGCCTTCATCTATCAGCCCCAGCATTTT. This encodes CASSNRTAFIYQPQHF.

V is TRBV6-5 and J is TRBJ1-1; maybe TRBD1 (5 bases). Per the germline V gene, CDR1 is MNHEY and CDR2 is SVGAGI. CDR3 size: 15 residues. V dropped 2 bases and J dropped 0 bases, with 10 bases sitting between them. The CDR3 coding sequence is TGTGCCAGCAGTTACGGGGGGAGAATGAACACTGAAGCTTTCTTT. Translating it yields CASSYGGRMNTEAFF.